The 9 T cell receptor beta chains in this list originate from one sample, sequenced in a study of sequential checkpoint blockade in melanoma. Treatment reported: randomized to nivolumab then ipilimumab (arm A) or the reverse (arm B). The method was immunoSEQ multiplex PCR; TCRdb's version includes in-frame clones alone and lacks a portion of them. The table has 35,000 to 40,000 clones, 88% seen once. Source: CD8+ T cells sorted from blood (inferred from file names), taken from a patient given nivolumab and ipilimumab in sequence. These receptors all stem from a human donor with melanoma.

V and J are TRBV4-1 and TRBJ1-1, with a tentative D call TRBD1 (6 bases). The CDR3 is 14 amino acids. Trimming stripped 0 bases from V and 5 bases from J, with 10 bases between. Germline CDR1 reads MGHRA; CDR2 reads YSYEKL. CDR3 in amino acids: CASSQETGKTEAFF. In DNA, the CDR3 is TGCGCCAGCAGCCAAGAAACAGGGAAGACTGAAGCTTTCTTT.

V gene TRBV27 combines with J gene TRBJ1-5; D is undetermined. Germline assignment: CDR1 MNHEY and CDR2 SMNVEV (reference sequence). V lost 2 bases and J 6 bases, leaving 11 bases between the germline ends. This CDR3 has 14 amino acids. The CDR3 DNA is TGTGCCAGCAGTTTAGAAAGTTCGGGTCAGCCCCAGCATTTT. It encodes CASSLESSGQPQHF.

V and J are TRBV4-1 and TRBJ1-1; possibly TRBD1 for D (6 bases). The CDR3 covers 15 residues. Germline CDR1 and CDR2: MGHRA and YSYEKL. Trimming stripped 3 bases from V and 3 bases from J, with 14 bases between. CDR3 residues: CASSHQVRGDTEAFF. CDR3 DNA: TGCGCCAGCAGCCATCAGGTCAGGGGAGACACTGAAGCTTTCTTT.

The CDR3 DNA reads TGTGCCAGCAGCCAGGGACTAGCGGGAGGTTTCTACAATGAGCAGTTCTTC. Protein: CASSQGLAGGFYNEQFF. The rearrangement uses TRBV7-2 and TRBJ2-1; 15 bases map to TRBD2. Germline lookup yields CDR1 SGHTA and CDR2 FQGNSA. The CDR3 runs to 17 residues. Unmatched junction bases numbered 5, after V lost 5 bases and J lost 3 bases.

The J gene is TRBJ2-7, the V gene TRBV28; 8 nucleotides match TRBD2. V lost 3 bases to trimming and J lost 4 bases; unmatched junction nucleotides: 14. Per germline, CDR1 MDHEN and CDR2 SYDVKM. CDR3 size: 17 residues. CDR3 in amino acids: CASSLALAGLGTYEQYF. For the CDR3, the DNA is TGTGCCAGCAGTTTGGCGCTAGCGGGCCTAGGAACTTACGAGCAGTACTTC.

The V and J genes are TRBV13 and TRBJ1-1, with TRBD1 as a possible D gene (5 bases). Germline V lookup: CDR1 PRHDT, CDR2 FYEKMQ (reference sequence). The CDR3 totals 14 residues. Trimming left V 5 bases short and J 1 base short, with 11 bases between. The CDR3 DNA follows: TGTGCCAGCAGCCAAAACACAGGGAACACTGAAGCTTTCTTT. Protein product: CASSQNTGNTEAFF.

The V call is TRBV19, the J call TRBJ2-1, with D perhaps TRBD2 (7 bases). The germline gives CDR1 LNHDA, CDR2 SQIVND (reference sequence). The CDR3 is 16 amino acids. Trimming took off 5 bases at V and 4 bases at J, with 18 bases between the two ends. CDR3 loop: CASSGLGGGWYNEQFF. CDR3 coding DNA: TGTGCCAGTAGTGGTTTAGGGGGAGGGTGGTACAATGAGCAGTTCTTC.

The chain couples TRBV19 to TRBJ2-7; TRBD2 aligns across 13 bases. V gave up 3 bases and J gave up 4 bases; unmatched junction bases: 3. This CDR3 is 15 amino acids long. Germline assignment: CDR1 LNHDA and CDR2 SQIVND (reference sequence). CDR3 DNA sequence: TGTGCCAGTAGTATTGGGACTAGCGGGGTTTACGAGCAGTACTTC. Its translation is CASSIGTSGVYEQYF.

The chain joins TRBV19 to TRBJ2-7, with TRBD1 identical over 7 bases. From germline, CDR1 is LNHDA and CDR2 SQIVND (reference sequence). V dropped 4 bases and J dropped 3; count of bases not matched to a gene: 6. The CDR3 has 14 amino acids. The CDR3, as DNA: TGTGCCAGTAGTAAACAGGGGAATATCTACGAGCAGTACGTC. Its translation is CASSKQGNIYEQYV.